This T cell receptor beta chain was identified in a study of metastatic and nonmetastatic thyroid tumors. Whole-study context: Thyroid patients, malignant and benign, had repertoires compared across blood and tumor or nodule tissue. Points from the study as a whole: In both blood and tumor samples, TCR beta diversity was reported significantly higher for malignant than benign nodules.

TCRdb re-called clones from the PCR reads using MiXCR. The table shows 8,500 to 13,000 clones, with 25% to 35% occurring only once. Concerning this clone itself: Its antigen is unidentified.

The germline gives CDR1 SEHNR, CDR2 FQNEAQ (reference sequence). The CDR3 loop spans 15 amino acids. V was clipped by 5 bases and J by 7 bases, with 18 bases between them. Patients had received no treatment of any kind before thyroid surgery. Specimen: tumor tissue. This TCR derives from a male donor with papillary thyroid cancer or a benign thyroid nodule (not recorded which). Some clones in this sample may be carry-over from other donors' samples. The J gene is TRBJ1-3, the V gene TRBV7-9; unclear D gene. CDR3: CASSLVGPIGNTIYF. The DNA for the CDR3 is TGTGCCAGCAGCCTAGTTGGCCCCATAGGGAACACCATATATTTT. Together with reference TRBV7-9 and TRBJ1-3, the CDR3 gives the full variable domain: DTGVSQNPRHKITKRGQNVTFRCDPISEHNRLYWYRQTLGQGPEFLTYFQNEAQLEKSRLLSDRFSAERPKGSFSTLEIQRTEQGDSAMYLCASSLVGPIGNTIYFGEGSWLTVV.